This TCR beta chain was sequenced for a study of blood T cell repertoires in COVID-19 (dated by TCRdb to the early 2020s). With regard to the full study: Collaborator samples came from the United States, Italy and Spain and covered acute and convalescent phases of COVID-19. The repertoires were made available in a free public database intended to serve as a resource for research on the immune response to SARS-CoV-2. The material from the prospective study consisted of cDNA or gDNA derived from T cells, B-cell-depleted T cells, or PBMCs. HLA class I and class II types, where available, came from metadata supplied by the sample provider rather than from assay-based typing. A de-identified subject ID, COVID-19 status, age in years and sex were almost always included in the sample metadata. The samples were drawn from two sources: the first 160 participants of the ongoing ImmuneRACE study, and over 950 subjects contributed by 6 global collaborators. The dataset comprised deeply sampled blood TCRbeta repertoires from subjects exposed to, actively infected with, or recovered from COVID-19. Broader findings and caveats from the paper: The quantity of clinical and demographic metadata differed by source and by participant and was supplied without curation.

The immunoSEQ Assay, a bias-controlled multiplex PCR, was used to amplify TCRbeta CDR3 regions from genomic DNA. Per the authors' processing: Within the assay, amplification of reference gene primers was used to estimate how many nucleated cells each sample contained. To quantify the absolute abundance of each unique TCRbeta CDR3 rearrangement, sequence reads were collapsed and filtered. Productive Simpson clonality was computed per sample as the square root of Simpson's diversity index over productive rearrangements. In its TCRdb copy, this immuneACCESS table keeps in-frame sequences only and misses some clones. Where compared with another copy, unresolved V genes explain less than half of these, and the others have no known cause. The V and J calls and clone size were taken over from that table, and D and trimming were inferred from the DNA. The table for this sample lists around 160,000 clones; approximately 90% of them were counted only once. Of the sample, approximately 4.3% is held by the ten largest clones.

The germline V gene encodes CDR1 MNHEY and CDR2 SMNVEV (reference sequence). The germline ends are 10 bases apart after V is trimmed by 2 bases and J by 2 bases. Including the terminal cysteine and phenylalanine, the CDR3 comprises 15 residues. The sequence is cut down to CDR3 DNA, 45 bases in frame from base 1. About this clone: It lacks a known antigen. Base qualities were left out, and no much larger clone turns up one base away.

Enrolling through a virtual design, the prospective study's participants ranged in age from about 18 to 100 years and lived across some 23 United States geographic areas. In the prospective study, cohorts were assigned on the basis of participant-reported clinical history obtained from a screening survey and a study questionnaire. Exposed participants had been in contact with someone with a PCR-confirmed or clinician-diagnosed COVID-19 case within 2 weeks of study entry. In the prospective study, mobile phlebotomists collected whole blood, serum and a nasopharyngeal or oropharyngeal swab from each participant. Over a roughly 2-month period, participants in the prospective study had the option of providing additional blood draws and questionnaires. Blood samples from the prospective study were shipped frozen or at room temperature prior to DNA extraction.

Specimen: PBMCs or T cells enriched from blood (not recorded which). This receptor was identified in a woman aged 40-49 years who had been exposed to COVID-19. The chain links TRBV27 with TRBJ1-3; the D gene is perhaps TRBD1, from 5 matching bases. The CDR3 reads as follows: CASSLTGDAGNTIYF. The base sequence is TGTGCCAGCAGTTTAACGGGGGACGCTGGAAACACCATATATTTT.